What follows describes a single T cell receptor beta chain. This entry is derived from a study of cytomegalovirus exposure and HLA in healthy donors. Primers for the PCR totalled 60 Vbeta and 13 Jbeta. Profiling relied on immunoSEQ multiplex PCR, and the TCRdb table lists in-frame clones only, not all of them. The sample has under 170,000 clones, 79% seen once; the top ten hold roughly 6.7%. In germline, CDR1 is MDHEN, CDR2 SYDVKM. This CDR3 comprises 13 residues. V was trimmed by 2 bases and J by 7 bases, leaving 12 bases between them. Sequences were obtained from PBMCs. This receptor was obtained from a man aged 45-60 years in good health and CMV-seropositive. V is TRBV28 and J is TRBJ2-7, with a weak D call TRBD1 (5 bases). CDR3 sequence (DNA): TGTGCCAGCAGTTTAGTCAGGGCGGATGAGCAGTACTTC. Translating it yields CASSLVRADEQYF.